The entry that follows covers one T cell receptor (beta chain) sequence. Its target is unknown. TCRdb reprocessed the RACE reads with MiXCR, giving one entry per CDR3 protein. The sample lists around 65,000 distinct CDR3 sequences; approximately 6.2% were seen once. This record comes from a study of human T cells and chemical hapten exposure. Time point noted: healthy volunteer bleed at 6 weeks. Unfractionated whole blood served as the source for total RNA extraction. CDR3 length: 15 amino acids. The trim removed 6 bases at V and 4 bases at J, leaving 9 bases unmatched. From germline, CDR1 is MNHEY and CDR2 SVGEGT. General observations from the study: TCRs above 1 in 1000 frequency stayed constant with DPC sensitization.

Specimen: whole blood. This chain connects TRBV6-2 or TRBV6-3 to TRBJ2-1; 7 nucleotides agree with TRBD1. The clonotype was recovered from a female donor in good health. Some clones in this sample may be carry-over from other donors' samples. The CDR3 here is CASSYDRAYYNEQFF. The CDR3 DNA follows: TGTGCCAGCAGCTACGACAGGGCTTATTACAATGAGCAGTTCTTC.